This T cell receptor (beta chain) was identified in a study of T cells after yellow fever vaccination. This clonotype was found a few times. Its cognate antigen is unknown. TCRdb reanalysed the 5' RACE reads using MiXCR and keeps one entry per CDR3 protein. The data hold about 630,000 distinct CDR3 sequences, with roughly an eighth observed a single time. Trimming removed 3 bases from V and 0 bases from J, with 14 bases in between. The CDR3 has 15 residues. Per the germline V gene, CDR1 is DFQATT and CDR2 is SNEGSKA (reference sequence). General study results and limits: Most primary-vaccination clones recurred post-booster (around 97% CD4, over 70% CD8).

The chain carries TRBV20-1 and TRBJ2-5; a weak D match, TRBD2 (5 bases). Sequencing used PBMCs, obtained on the day of the yellow fever booster vaccination. The clonotype comes from a man aged 25-40 years who received the YFV17D yellow fever vaccine. CDR3 in amino acids: CSASVFGEYQETQYF. For the CDR3, the DNA is TGCAGTGCTAGTGTGTTCGGGGAGTACCAAGAGACCCAGTACTTC.